This TCR beta chain was profiled in a study of cytomegalovirus exposure and HLA in healthy donors. General observations from the study: Relative to the 666-donor mean, N-insertions were reportedly fewer in an Asian-associated ancestry cluster in a later analysis. CMV antigen specificity was confirmed in vitro for a few CMV-associated chains.

The V end lost 4 bases, the J end lost 3 bases, and 13 bases lay between the germline ends. Per germline, CDR1 SGHTA and CDR2 FQGNSA. This CDR3 contains 15 residues. PCR involved 60 Vbeta and 13 Jbeta primers. Profiled with immunoSEQ multiplex PCR; TCRdb holds only in-frame clones, not every one. This sample's table reports about 200,000 clones. Each of the donors was a healthy bone marrow donor. In the case of this clone: Its antigen is not identified.

The sequenced sample was PBMCs. The chain couples TRBV7-2 to TRBJ1-5; D remains ambiguous. The sequence was collected from a man aged 25-40 years in good health and CMV-seronegative. This CDR3 is CASSSTGVNNQPQHF. CDR3 nucleotide sequence: TGTGCCAGCAGCTCAACCGGGGTTAACAATCAGCCCCAGCATTTT.